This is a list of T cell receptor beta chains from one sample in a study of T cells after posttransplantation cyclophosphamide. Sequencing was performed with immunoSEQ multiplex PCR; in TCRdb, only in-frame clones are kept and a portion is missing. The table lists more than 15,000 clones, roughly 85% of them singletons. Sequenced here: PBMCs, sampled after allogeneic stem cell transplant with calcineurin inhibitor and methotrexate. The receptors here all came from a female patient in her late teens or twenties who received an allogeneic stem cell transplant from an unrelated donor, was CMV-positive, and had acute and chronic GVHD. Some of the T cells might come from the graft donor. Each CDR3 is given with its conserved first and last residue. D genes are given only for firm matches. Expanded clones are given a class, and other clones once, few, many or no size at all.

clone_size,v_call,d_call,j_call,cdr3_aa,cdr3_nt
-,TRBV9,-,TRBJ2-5,CASSEGQGRGETQYF,TGTGCCAGCAGCGAGGGGCAGGGTAGGGGGGAGACCCAGTACTTC
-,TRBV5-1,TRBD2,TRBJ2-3,CASSGLARGTDTQYF,TGCGCCAGCAGCGGACTAGCGCGAGGCACAGATACGCAGTATTTT
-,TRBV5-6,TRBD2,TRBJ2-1,CASSLSASGTSYNEQFF,TGTGCCAGCAGCTTGTCCGCAAGCGGGACCTCCTACAATGAGCAGTTCTTC
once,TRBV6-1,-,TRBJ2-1,CASSEDSILRDRRFF,TGTGCCAGCAGTGAAGACAGCATTCTGCGGGACAGAAGGTTCTTC
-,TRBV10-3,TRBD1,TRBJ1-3,CAISDRDRAGNTIYF,TGTGCCATCAGTGACCGGGACAGGGCTGGAAACACCATATATTTT
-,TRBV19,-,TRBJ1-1,CASSIVQGGAFF,TGTGCCAGTAGTATCGTACAGGGTGGAGCTTTCTTT
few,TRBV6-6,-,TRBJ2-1,CASRIRWGSGNEQFF,TGTGCCAGCAGGATCCGTTGGGGTAGCGGCAATGAGCAGTTCTTC
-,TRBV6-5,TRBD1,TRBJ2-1,CASSYSRTGGHNEQFF,TGTGCCAGCAGTTACTCCCGGACAGGCGGACACAATGAGCAGTTCTTC
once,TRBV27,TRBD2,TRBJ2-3,CASSLRVAGEPTDTQYF,TGTGCCAGCAGCTTGAGGGTAGCGGGGGAACCCACAGATACGCAGTATTTT
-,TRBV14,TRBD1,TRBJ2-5,CASSSNDRGGDEQYF,TGTGCCAGCAGCTCGAACGACAGGGGGGGGGATGAGCAGTACTTC
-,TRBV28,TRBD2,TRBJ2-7,CASSSGGSGRAVQYF,TGTGCCAGCAGTTCTGGTGGTAGCGGGAGGGCCGTGCAGTACTTC
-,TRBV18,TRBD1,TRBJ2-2,CASSPQPTGANTGELFF,TGTGCCAGCTCACCACAGCCGACAGGGGCGAACACCGGGGAGCTGTTTTTT
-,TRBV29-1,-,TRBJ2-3,CSVDPNTDTQYF,TGCAGCGTTGACCCCAACACAGATACGCAGTATTTT
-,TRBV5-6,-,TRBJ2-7,CASSFLALNSYEQYF,TGTGCCAGCAGCTTTTTGGCCCTTAACTCCTACGAGCAGTACTTC
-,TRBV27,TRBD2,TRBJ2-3,CASSPQVSGGSTDTQYF,TGTGCCAGCAGTCCCCAGGTTAGCGGGGGAAGCACAGATACGCAGTATTTT
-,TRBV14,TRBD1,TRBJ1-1,CASSQIGQGNTEAFF,TGTGCCAGCAGCCAAATAGGACAGGGGAACACTGAAGCTTTCTTT
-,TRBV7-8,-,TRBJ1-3,CASNNDRNENTIYF,TGTGCCAGCAACAATGACAGGAACGAAAACACCATATATTTT
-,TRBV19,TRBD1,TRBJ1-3,CASSTGQGSGNTIYF,TGTGCCAGTAGTACCGGACAGGGCTCTGGAAACACCATATATTTT
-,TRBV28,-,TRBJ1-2,CASISPGYGYTF,TGTGCCAGCATTTCCCCGGGATATGGCTACACCTTC
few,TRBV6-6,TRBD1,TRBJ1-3,CASRVGQAGNTIYF,TGTGCCAGCAGAGTGGGACAGGCCGGAAACACCATATATTTT
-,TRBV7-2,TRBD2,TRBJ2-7,CASSTSGTSGFYEQYF,TGTGCCAGCAGCACTTCCGGGACTAGCGGATTCTACGAGCAGTACTTC
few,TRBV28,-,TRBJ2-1,CASSPGQGGSNEQFF,TGTGCCAGCAGTCCCGGACAGGGAGGGAGCAATGAGCAGTTCTTC
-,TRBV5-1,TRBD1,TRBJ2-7,CASSLADRGDEQYF,TGCGCCAGCAGCTTGGCTGACAGGGGAGACGAGCAGTACTTC
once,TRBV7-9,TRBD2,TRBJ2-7,CASSSTSGRAYEQYF,TGTGCCAGCAGCTCAACTAGCGGGAGGGCCTACGAGCAGTACTTC
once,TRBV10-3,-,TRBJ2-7,CAISAPMGGSSSYEQYF,TGTGCCATCAGTGCACCCATGGGGGGATCGAGCTCCTACGAGCAGTACTTC
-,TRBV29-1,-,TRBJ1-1,CSVATVMNTEAFF,TGCAGCGTCGCGACAGTTATGAACACTGAAGCTTTCTTT
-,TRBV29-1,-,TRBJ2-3,CSVLGRRTDTQYF,TGCAGCGTTTTGGGGCGTCGCACAGATACGCAGTATTTT
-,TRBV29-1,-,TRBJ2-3,CSVEAAASTDTQYF,TGCAGCGTTGAAGCCGCGGCTAGCACAGATACGCAGTATTTT
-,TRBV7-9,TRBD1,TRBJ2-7,CASSSDRRGRVHYEQYF,TGTGCCAGCAGCTCCGACCGAAGGGGGCGCGTCCACTACGAGCAGTACTTC
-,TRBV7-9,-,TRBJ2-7,CASVNSGTSNEQYF,TGTGCCAGTGTAAATAGCGGAACCTCGAACGAGCAGTACTTC
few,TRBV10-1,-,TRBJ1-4,CASSESTHEKLFF,TGCGCCAGCAGTGAGTCCACTCATGAAAAACTGTTTTTT
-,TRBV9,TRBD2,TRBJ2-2,CASSVGSGRKAGELFF,TGTGCCAGCAGCGTAGGAAGCGGGAGAAAGGCCGGGGAGCTGTTTTTT
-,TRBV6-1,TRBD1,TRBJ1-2,CASVVGQGYTF,TGTGCCAGCGTAGTGGGACAGGGCTACACCTTC
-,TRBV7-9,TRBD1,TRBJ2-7,CASSPGQVYEQYF,TGTGCCAGCAGCCCAGGACAGGTTTACGAGCAGTACTTC
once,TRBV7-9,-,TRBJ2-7,CASSPPVFSGEQYF,TGTGCCAGCAGTCCCCCTGTCTTCTCAGGCGAGCAGTACTTC
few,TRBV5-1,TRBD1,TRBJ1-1,CASSLARGQGHTEAFF,TGCGCCAGCAGCTTGGCTCGGGGACAGGGGCACACTGAAGCTTTCTTT
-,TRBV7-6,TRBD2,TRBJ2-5,CASSPGLAGDYVWEQYF,TGTGCCAGCAGCCCTGGACTAGCGGGAGATTACGTCTGGGAGCAGTACTTC